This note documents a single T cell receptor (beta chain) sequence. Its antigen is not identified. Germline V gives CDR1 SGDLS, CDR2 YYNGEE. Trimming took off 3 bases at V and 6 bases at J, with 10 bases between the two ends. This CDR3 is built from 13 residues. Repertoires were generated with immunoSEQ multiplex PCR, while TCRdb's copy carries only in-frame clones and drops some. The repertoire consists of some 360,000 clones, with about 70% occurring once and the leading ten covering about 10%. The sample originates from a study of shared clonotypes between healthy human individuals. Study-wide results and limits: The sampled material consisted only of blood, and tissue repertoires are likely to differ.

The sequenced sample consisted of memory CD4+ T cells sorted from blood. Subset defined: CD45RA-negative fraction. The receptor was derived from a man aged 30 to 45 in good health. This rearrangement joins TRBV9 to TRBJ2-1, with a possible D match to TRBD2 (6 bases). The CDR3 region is CASSGGEVNEQFF. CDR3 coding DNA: TGTGCCAGCAGCGGTGGGGAGGTCAATGAGCAGTTCTTC.